The 24 T cell receptor beta chains given below trace back to one sample, sequenced in a study of blood T cell repertoires in COVID-19. The method was immunoSEQ multiplex PCR; TCRdb's version includes in-frame clones alone and lacks a portion of them. The profile shows under 50,000 clones, 82% of them singletons. The sequenced material came from peripheral blood. All receptors come from a woman aged 70-85 years with acute or convalescent COVID-19.

The rearrangement links TRBV9 to TRBJ1-5, with 7 bases that match TRBD1. The V gene end was trimmed by 1 base and the J gene end by 7 bases; junction bases not matched to a gene: 8. The CDR3 totals 15 residues. Germline CDR1 is SGDLS and CDR2 is YYNGEE. CDR3 protein: CASSVSTGANQPQHF. In DNA, the CDR3 is TGTGCCAGCAGCGTAAGTACAGGGGCCAACCAGCCCCAGCATTTT.

The V and J genes are TRBV9 and TRBJ2-1; 10 positions agree with TRBD2. CDR1 and CDR2 (germline): SGDLS, YYNGEE. V shed 3 bases, J shed 3 bases, and the junction held 3 bases outside the gene matches. There are 15 residues in the CDR3. The CDR3 protein is CASSALAGDYNEQFF. The CDR3 DNA is TGTGCCAGCAGCGCGCTAGCGGGGGACTACAATGAGCAGTTCTTC.

Only one count was recorded for this clone. J is TRBJ2-7 and V is TRBV11-2; TRBD2 matches 8 bases. Germline values: CDR1 SGHAT, CDR2 FQNNGV. The CDR3 contains 15 residues. The trim removed 5 bases at V and 5 bases at J, leaving 11 bases unmatched. CDR3 sequence reads: CASSPIAGSAHEQYF. CDR3 in DNA: TGTGCCAGCAGCCCTATAGCGGGATCCGCCCACGAGCAGTACTTC.

The chain couples TRBV5-1 to TRBJ2-3; no firm D call. This CDR3 is 14 amino acids long. V shed 1 base and J shed 0 bases, with 6 bases lying between them. Germline V gene sequence: CDR1 SGHRS, CDR2 YFSETQ. The CDR3 loop reads CASSLLTSTDTQYF. CDR3 in DNA: TGCGCCAGCAGCTTGTTGACTAGCACAGATACGCAGTATTTT.

The J gene is TRBJ2-7, the V gene TRBV16, with TRBD2 identical over 8 bases. The CDR3 has 15 amino acids. J lost 2 bases, V lost 4 bases, and 7 bases had no gene match. CDR1 KGHSY and CDR2 FQNENV come from the germline V gene. The CDR3 reads CASSPRTGLAYEQYF. In DNA form, the CDR3 reads TGTGCCAGCAGCCCTAGGACGGGACTAGCCTACGAGCAGTACTTC.

The chain combines TRBV4-1 with TRBJ2-1; 9 nucleotides match TRBD1. The CDR3 covers 14 residues. Looked up from germline, CDR1 is MGHRA and CDR2 is YSYEKL. J gave up 12 bases and V 1 base, and 7 bases lay outside the gene matches. The CDR3 sequence is CASSQVWSDRGQFF. The CDR3 DNA follows: TGCGCCAGCAGCCAAGTTTGGTCGGACAGGGGGCAGTTCTTC.

The chain recombines TRBV7-8 with TRBJ1-2; 7 bases align to TRBD1. Germline V gives CDR1 SGHVS, CDR2 FQNEAQ. J gave up 14 bases and V 5 bases, and 8 bases lay outside the gene matches. The CDR3 runs 11 residues. CDR3 coding DNA: TGTGCCAGCAGCCGACAGGGTGAGGAAACCTTC. This encodes CASSRQGEETF.

The count of this clone is one. The chain combines TRBV4-3 with TRBJ2-3, with 10 bases matching TRBD2. V shed 4 bases, J shed 2 bases, and the junction held 3 bases outside the gene matches. There are 15 residues in the CDR3. The germline gives CDR1 LGHNA, CDR2 YSLEER. CDR3: CASSRTSGNTDTQYF. In DNA, the CDR3 is TGCGCCAGCAGCCGGACTAGCGGAAACACAGATACGCAGTATTTT.

In nucleotides, the CDR3 is TGCGCCAGCAGCCAAGATAGAGGTTCGGGAGGGGGGAATGAGCAGTTCTTC. Translating gives CASSQDRGSGGGNEQFF. This chain uses TRBV4-1 with TRBJ2-1, with TRBD2 identical over 8 bases. The CDR3 runs 17 residues. J was trimmed by 7 bases and V by 0 bases; bases with no gene match: 11. Germline V gene data show CDR1 as MGHRA and CDR2 as YSYEKL.

The V call is TRBV6-4, the J call TRBJ2-3, with a possible D match to TRBD2 (5 bases). The V end lost 2 bases, the J end lost 10 bases, and 7 bases lay between the germline ends. The CDR3 spans 11 residues. Germline V CDR1 and CDR2: MRHNA, SNTAGT. For the CDR3, the DNA is TGTGCCAGCAGTGACGCGGGTGCGCAGTATTTT. It yields the protein CASSDAGAQYF.

The rearrangement joins TRBV2 to TRBJ2-5, with D uncertain. CDR1 and CDR2 from the germline V gene are SNHLY and FYNNEI. The V gene lost 3 bases and the J gene lost 5 bases, with 4 bases spanning the gap. This CDR3 contains 11 residues. CDR3 loop: CASSDSETQYF. The CDR3 bases are TGTGCCAGCAGTGATTCGGAGACCCAGTACTTC.

This chain joins TRBV28 and TRBJ1-3, with D unresolved. The CDR3 is made up of 14 amino acids. CDR1 MDHEN and CDR2 SYDVKM come from the germline V gene. Between the trimmed V and J ends, which lost 2 bases and 3 bases, there was a span of 8 bases. Here the CDR3 reads CASSLGQIGNTIYF. CDR3 nucleotides: TGTGCCAGCAGTTTAGGGCAGATTGGAAACACCATATATTTT.

The chain employs TRBV5-1 and TRBJ2-5; perhaps TRBD2 as D (5 bases). The CDR3 totals 17 residues. Trimming pared 4 bases from V and 2 bases from J, leaving 21 bases between. CDR1 is SGHRS and CDR2 is YFSETQ in the germline V gene. The CDR3 loop reads CASSPASGRRLQETQYF. The CDR3 DNA reads TGCGCCAGCAGCCCCGCGAGCGGCCGAAGACTACAAGAGACCCAGTACTTC.

The chain employs TRBV5-8 and TRBJ2-2; D is possibly TRBD1 (6 bases). Germline V lookup: CDR1 SGHTS, CDR2 YDEGEE. Trimming took 3 bases from V and 4 from J, leaving 13 bases between them. The CDR3 runs to 15 residues. In nucleotides, the CDR3 is TGTGCCAGCAGCTGGGGGACACCTTTCACCGGGGAGCTGTTTTTT. Residues: CASSWGTPFTGELFF.

The chain has TRBV2 and TRBJ1-5; maybe TRBD1 (5 bases). The CDR3 spans 17 residues. Trimming stripped 4 bases from V and 2 bases from J, with 18 bases between. The V gene's germline CDR1 is SNHLY and CDR2 FYNNEI. CDR3 protein: CASSVQGGVRGNQPQHF. In DNA form, the CDR3 reads TGTGCCAGCAGTGTTCAGGGAGGGGTTAGGGGCAATCAGCCCCAGCATTTT.

The V gene is TRBV9, the J gene TRBJ2-1; 9 nucleotides align to TRBD2. CDR3 length: 15 amino acids. From germline, CDR1 is SGDLS and CDR2 YYNGEE. The V segment lost 0 bases and the J segment 10 bases; nucleotides outside the gene matches: 8. This chain's CDR3 is CASSVVFSGRGEQFF. CDR3 DNA sequence: TGTGCCAGCAGCGTAGTATTTAGCGGGAGAGGCGAGCAGTTCTTC.

This clone occurred once. An end of the junction differs from the germline gene, which may be a read error. The chain employs TRBV7-7 and TRBJ1-3; 10 nucleotides line up with TRBD1. This CDR3 region has 15 residues. Germline V gives CDR1 SSHAT, CDR2 FNYEAQ (reference sequence). In DNA form, the CDR3 reads TGTGCTAGCAGCAAGGACAGGGGGATAGAAAACACCATATATTTT. It yields the protein CASSKDRGIENTIYF.

The table lists this clone with a few counts. This sequence joins TRBV10-2 and TRBJ1-1; tentatively, D is TRBD1 (6 bases). The CDR3 totals 12 residues. V was pared by 10 bases and J by 5 bases, with 14 bases between. Germline CDR1 is WSHSY and CDR2 is SAAADI. CDR3 loop: CATLGGQTEAFF. In DNA, the CDR3 is TGCGCCACCCTAGGGGGTCAGACTGAAGCTTTCTTT.

The chain is built from TRBV10-2 and TRBJ1-1, with TRBD1 matching over 9 bases. V was clipped by 6 bases and J by 0 bases; unmatched bases: 5. Per the germline V gene, CDR1 is WSHSY and CDR2 is SAAADI. CDR3 length equals 15 residues. Here the CDR3 reads CASRLGTGLNTEAFF. CDR3 in DNA: TGCGCCAGCAGGTTAGGGACAGGGTTGAACACTGAAGCTTTCTTT.

In DNA, the CDR3 is TGTGCCTGGTCGCAGGGGGCGCTGGGCACAGATACGCAGTATTTT. Its protein is CAWSQGALGTDTQYF. The V call is TRBV30, the J call TRBJ2-3; 8 nucleotides agree with TRBD1. V was pared by 5 bases and J by 1 base, with 8 bases of the junction left unmatched. This CDR3 spans 15 amino acids. CDR1 is GTSNPN and CDR2 is SVGIG in the germline V gene (reference sequence). Drawing the rest from reference TRBV30 and TRBJ2-3, the complete variable domain is SQTIHQWPATLVQPVGSPLSLECTVEGTSNPNLYWYRQAAGRGLQLLFYSVGIGQISSEVPQNLSASRPQDRQFILSSKKLLLSDSGFYLCAWSQGALGTDTQYFGPGTRLTVL.

The CDR3 DNA is TGTGCCAGCAGTGAATCCAGAAATAATCAGCCCCAGCATTTT. This sequence encodes CASSESRNNQPQHF. The chain joins TRBV2 to TRBJ1-5, with unresolved D. The CDR3 has 14 amino acids. The germline gives CDR1 SNHLY, CDR2 FYNNEI. V lost 2 bases and J lost 4, with 9 bases in between.

J is TRBJ2-7 and V is TRBV7-2, with a tentative D call TRBD2 (6 bases). CDR1 SGHTA and CDR2 FQGNSA come from the germline V gene. The CDR3 is made up of 14 amino acids. The germline V and J ends were trimmed by 2 bases and 3 bases, with 11 bases remaining between them. The CDR3 reads CASSLIAGIYEQYF. CDR3 coding DNA: TGTGCCAGCAGCTTAATTGCGGGGATCTACGAGCAGTACTTC.

The J gene is TRBJ2-1, the V gene TRBV20-1; D unclear. The CDR3 has 11 residues. The V gene's germline CDR1 is DFQATT and CDR2 SNEGSKA (reference sequence). V was clipped by 0 bases and J by 10 bases, with 7 bases between them. CDR3 protein: CSARDHQEQFF. CDR3 nucleotides: TGCAGTGCTAGAGACCACCAGGAGCAGTTCTTC.

V gene TRBV7-9 combines with J gene TRBJ2-2; weak D call: TRBD1 (6 bases). Trimming shortened V by 1 base and J by 0 bases, and 9 bases separated the two germline ends. CDR1 is SEHNR, CDR2 FQNEAQ, per germline (reference sequence). CDR3 length: 16 amino acids. The CDR3 region is CASSLGWGPNTGELFF. The CDR3 bases are TGTGCCAGCAGCTTAGGATGGGGGCCGAACACCGGGGAGCTGTTTTTT.